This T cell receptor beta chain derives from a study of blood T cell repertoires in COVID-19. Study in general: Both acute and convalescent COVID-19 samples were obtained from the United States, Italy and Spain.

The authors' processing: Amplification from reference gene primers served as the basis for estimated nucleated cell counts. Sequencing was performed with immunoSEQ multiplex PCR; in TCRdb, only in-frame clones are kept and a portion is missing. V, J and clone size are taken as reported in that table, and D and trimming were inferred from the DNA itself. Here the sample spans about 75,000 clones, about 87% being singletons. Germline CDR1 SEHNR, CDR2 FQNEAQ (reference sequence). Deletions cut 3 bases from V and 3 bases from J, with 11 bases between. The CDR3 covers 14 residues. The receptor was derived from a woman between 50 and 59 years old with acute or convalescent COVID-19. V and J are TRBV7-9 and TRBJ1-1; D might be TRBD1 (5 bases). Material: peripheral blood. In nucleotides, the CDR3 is TGTGCCAGCAGCTTGGGGGGAGGATACACTGAAGCTTTCTTT. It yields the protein CASSLGGGYTEAFF.